These T cell receptor beta chains were read from a single sample in a study of blood T cell repertoires in COVID-19. Generated by immunoSEQ multiplex PCR, the TCRdb table keeps only in-frame clones and is missing some. The sample contains some 240,000 clones, around 91% of which appear only once. The sequenced sample consisted of peripheral blood. The receptors derive from a woman in her fifties or sixties with COVID-19, enrolled during active disease. The CDR3 runs from the conserved cysteine through the conserved F or W. The order of the fields is J gene, D gene, V gene, clone size, CDR3 protein, CDR3 DNA. D genes are given only for firm matches. Not every row has a clone size; where given, it reads once, few, many or a size class.

j_call: TRBJ1-3
d_call: .
v_call: TRBV5-6
clone_size: .
cdr3_aa: CASTPGWDSSGNTIYF
cdr3_nt: TGTGCCAGCACCCCGGGCTGGGACTCTTCTGGAAACACCATATATTTT

j_call: TRBJ1-5
d_call: .
v_call: TRBV3-1/TRBV3-2
clone_size: once
cdr3_aa: CASSQGRDPWGPLLNQPQHF
cdr3_nt: TGTGCCAGCAGCCAAGGAAGGGATCCTTGGGGCCCACTACTTAATCAGCCCCAGCATTTT

j_call: TRBJ2-5
d_call: TRBD2
v_call: TRBV6-2/TRBV6-3
clone_size: .
cdr3_aa: CASSPLAGGYETQYF
cdr3_nt: TGTGCCAGCAGCCCCCTAGCGGGGGGATACGAGACCCAGTACTTC

j_call: TRBJ2-1
d_call: .
v_call: TRBV4-1
clone_size: .
cdr3_aa: CASSLRSGIYNEQFF
cdr3_nt: TGCGCCAGCAGCCTTCGCTCGGGGATCTACAATGAGCAGTTCTTC

j_call: TRBJ1-2
d_call: TRBD1
v_call: TRBV5-1
clone_size: .
cdr3_aa: CASSQRAGLRTGDGYTF
cdr3_nt: TGCGCCAGCAGCCAGCGGGCCGGCCTGCGGACAGGGGATGGCTACACCTTC

j_call: TRBJ1-1
d_call: .
v_call: TRBV10-3
clone_size: once
cdr3_aa: CAISALRNTEAFF
cdr3_nt: TGTGCCATCAGTGCCCTCAGGAACACTGAAGCTTTCTTT

j_call: TRBJ1-1
d_call: .
v_call: TRBV7-9
clone_size: .
cdr3_aa: CASSPRQDGAFF
cdr3_nt: TGTGCCAGCAGCCCCCGACAGGATGGGGCTTTCTTT

j_call: TRBJ1-5
d_call: TRBD1
v_call: TRBV6-4
clone_size: .
cdr3_aa: CASSLGQGLNQPQHF
cdr3_nt: TGTGCCAGCAGCCTGGGACAGGGTTTGAATCAGCCCCAGCATTTT

j_call: TRBJ1-6
d_call: TRBD1
v_call: TRBV7-9
clone_size: .
cdr3_aa: CASSLVDRSSPLHF
cdr3_nt: TGTGCCAGCAGCTTAGTGGACAGGTCTTCACCCCTCCACTTT

j_call: TRBJ1-4
d_call: TRBD1
v_call: TRBV12-5
clone_size: .
cdr3_aa: CASGSTTGKEKLFF
cdr3_nt: TGTGCTAGTGGTTCCACGACAGGGAAGGAAAAACTGTTTTTT

j_call: TRBJ1-5
d_call: .
v_call: TRBV7-8
clone_size: .
cdr3_aa: CASSLILSVNSNQPQHF
cdr3_nt: TGTGCCAGCAGCTTAATATTATCGGTCAATAGCAATCAGCCCCAGCATTTT

j_call: TRBJ1-2
d_call: .
v_call: TRBV9
clone_size: .
cdr3_aa: CASSASQGIVGYTF
cdr3_nt: TGTGCCAGCAGCGCTTCACAGGGAATCGTAGGCTACACCTTC

j_call: TRBJ1-2
d_call: TRBD1
v_call: TRBV12-3/TRBV12-4
clone_size: .
cdr3_aa: CASSLNRGYGYTF
cdr3_nt: TGTGCCAGCAGTTTAAACAGGGGCTATGGCTACACCTTC

j_call: TRBJ1-2
d_call: .
v_call: TRBV5-1
clone_size: .
cdr3_aa: CASSPDSYYGYTF
cdr3_nt: TGCGCCAGCAGCCCGGACAGCTACTATGGCTACACCTTC

j_call: TRBJ2-5
d_call: TRBD1
v_call: TRBV4-2
clone_size: .
cdr3_aa: CASSGDRGPPETQYF
cdr3_nt: TGTGCCAGCAGCGGAGACAGGGGGCCTCCAGAGACCCAGTACTTC

j_call: TRBJ2-1
d_call: .
v_call: TRBV6-2/TRBV6-3
clone_size: .
cdr3_aa: CASSYLSRRSNEQFF
cdr3_nt: TGTGCCAGCAGTTACTTAAGCCGGAGGAGCAATGAGCAGTTCTTC

j_call: TRBJ1-1
d_call: .
v_call: TRBV12-3/TRBV12-4
clone_size: .
cdr3_aa: CASIRGIEAFF
cdr3_nt: TGTGCCAGCATAAGAGGGATTGAAGCTTTCTTT

j_call: TRBJ1-5
d_call: TRBD1
v_call: TRBV7-8
clone_size: .
cdr3_aa: CASSRAGGGHQPQHF
cdr3_nt: TGTGCCAGCAGCCGAGCTGGAGGGGGCCATCAGCCCCAGCATTTT

j_call: TRBJ1-1
d_call: .
v_call: TRBV7-3
clone_size: .
cdr3_aa: CASSFQENTEAFF
cdr3_nt: TGTGCCAGCAGCTTCCAGGAAAACACTGAAGCTTTCTTT

j_call: TRBJ2-7
d_call: TRBD1
v_call: TRBV7-8
clone_size: .
cdr3_aa: CASSRGQGAYEQYF
cdr3_nt: TGTGCCAGCAGCCGAGGACAGGGAGCCTACGAGCAGTACTTC

j_call: TRBJ2-1
d_call: TRBD2
v_call: TRBV10-1
clone_size: .
cdr3_aa: CASNPERGGLTNEQFF
cdr3_nt: TGCGCCAGCAATCCCGAGCGGGGGGGGCTTACCAATGAGCAGTTCTTC

j_call: TRBJ2-1
d_call: TRBD2
v_call: TRBV4-2
clone_size: .
cdr3_aa: CASSQDRTSGVQFF
cdr3_nt: TGTGCCAGCAGCCAAGATCGGACCAGCGGGGTCCAGTTCTTC

j_call: TRBJ1-1
d_call: .
v_call: TRBV9
clone_size: once
cdr3_aa: CASSVAIGGTEAFF
cdr3_nt: TGTGCCAGCAGCGTAGCCATAGGGGGCACTGAAGCTTTCTTT

j_call: TRBJ1-1
d_call: .
v_call: TRBV6-5
clone_size: .
cdr3_aa: CASSAAGVMNTEAFF
cdr3_nt: TGTGCCAGCAGCGCGGCCGGAGTGATGAACACTGAAGCTTTCTTT

j_call: TRBJ1-5
d_call: TRBD1
v_call: TRBV11-2
clone_size: .
cdr3_aa: CASSGRGRFQPQHF
cdr3_nt: TGTGCCAGCAGCGGCAGGGGGCGGTTTCAGCCCCAGCATTTT

j_call: TRBJ2-2
d_call: .
v_call: TRBV24-1
clone_size: .
cdr3_aa: CATSDPRRGLTGELFF
cdr3_nt: TGTGCCACCAGTGATCCTCGCAGGGGACTAACCGGGGAGCTGTTTTTT

j_call: TRBJ2-3
d_call: TRBD2
v_call: TRBV4-2
clone_size: .
cdr3_aa: CASSLGLAGGEDTQYF
cdr3_nt: TGTGCCAGCAGCCTCGGACTAGCGGGGGGCGAAGATACGCAGTATTTT

j_call: TRBJ2-2
d_call: TRBD1
v_call: TRBV7-7
clone_size: .
cdr3_aa: CASSVRDRPNTGELFF
cdr3_nt: TGTGCCAGCAGCGTCCGGGACAGACCGAACACCGGGGAGCTGTTTTTT

j_call: TRBJ2-3
d_call: TRBD1
v_call: TRBV5-1
clone_size: few
cdr3_aa: CASSWTGGLADTQYF
cdr3_nt: TGCGCCAGCAGCTGGACAGGGGGCCTCGCAGATACGCAGTATTTT

j_call: TRBJ1-2
d_call: .
v_call: TRBV12-3/TRBV12-4
clone_size: .
cdr3_aa: CASSPTGLSYTF
cdr3_nt: TGTGCCAGCAGCCCTACGGGACTCAGCTACACCTTC

j_call: TRBJ1-1
d_call: .
v_call: TRBV10-3
clone_size: .
cdr3_aa: CAISESPGDTEAFF
cdr3_nt: TGTGCCATCAGTGAGTCTCCGGGGGACACTGAAGCTTTCTTT

j_call: TRBJ1-2
d_call: TRBD1
v_call: TRBV7-9
clone_size: .
cdr3_aa: CASSLAGTVRGYTF
cdr3_nt: TGTGCCAGCAGTTTAGCCGGGACAGTGCGGGGCTACACCTTC

j_call: TRBJ1-1
d_call: .
v_call: TRBV29-1
clone_size: .
cdr3_aa: CSVSEGGTEAFF
cdr3_nt: TGCAGCGTTTCCGAAGGGGGCACTGAAGCTTTCTTT

j_call: TRBJ1-5
d_call: TRBD1
v_call: TRBV18
clone_size: .
cdr3_aa: CASSPRQGASNQPQHF
cdr3_nt: TGTGCCAGCTCACCCCGACAGGGGGCTAGCAATCAGCCCCAGCATTTT

j_call: TRBJ1-2
d_call: TRBD1
v_call: TRBV20-1
clone_size: .
cdr3_aa: CSATDRAGYTF
cdr3_nt: TGCAGTGCTACCGACAGGGCTGGCTACACCTTC

j_call: TRBJ1-3
d_call: .
v_call: TRBV19
clone_size: .
cdr3_aa: CASSNHGKRSGNTIYF
cdr3_nt: TGTGCCAGTAGTAATCACGGGAAACGATCTGGAAACACCATATATTTT

j_call: TRBJ1-1
d_call: .
v_call: TRBV7-3
clone_size: .
cdr3_aa: CASSFLGDTEAFF
cdr3_nt: TGTGCCAGCAGCTTCCTAGGTGACACTGAAGCTTTCTTT

j_call: TRBJ1-3
d_call: TRBD1
v_call: TRBV3-1/TRBV3-2
clone_size: .
cdr3_aa: CASSLRTGGLSGNTIYF
cdr3_nt: TGTGCCAGCAGCCTCCGGACAGGGGGCCTCTCTGGAAACACCATATATTTT

j_call: TRBJ1-2
d_call: .
v_call: TRBV5-1
clone_size: .
cdr3_aa: CASAGADYGYTF
cdr3_nt: TGCGCCAGCGCAGGGGCGGACTATGGCTACACCTTC

j_call: TRBJ1-2
d_call: .
v_call: TRBV6-5
clone_size: few
cdr3_aa: CASQVRANYGYTF
cdr3_nt: TGTGCCAGCCAGGTCAGGGCTAACTATGGCTACACCTTC

j_call: TRBJ2-1
d_call: TRBD1
v_call: TRBV18
clone_size: .
cdr3_aa: CASSGTASGEQFF
cdr3_nt: TGTGCCAGCTCAGGGACAGCCTCGGGTGAGCAGTTCTTC

j_call: TRBJ1-6
d_call: .
v_call: TRBV5-1
clone_size: .
cdr3_aa: CASSLGTENSPLHF
cdr3_nt: TGCGCCAGCAGCTTGGGGACAGAGAATTCACCCCTCCACTTT

j_call: TRBJ1-2
d_call: .
v_call: TRBV12-3/TRBV12-4
clone_size: .
cdr3_aa: CASSFGSNYGYTF
cdr3_nt: TGTGCCAGCAGTTTCGGGAGTAACTATGGCTACACCTTC

j_call: TRBJ2-7
d_call: .
v_call: TRBV25-1
clone_size: .
cdr3_aa: CASTGNPNEQYF
cdr3_nt: TGTGCCAGCACAGGGAACCCCAACGAGCAGTACTTC

j_call: TRBJ1-1
d_call: .
v_call: TRBV3-1/TRBV3-2
clone_size: .
cdr3_aa: CASSQAGTEAFF
cdr3_nt: TGTGCCAGCAGCCAAGCCGGGACTGAAGCTTTCTTT

j_call: TRBJ1-1
d_call: .
v_call: TRBV9
clone_size: .
cdr3_aa: CASSVDVGDRGTEAFF
cdr3_nt: TGTGCCAGCAGCGTCGACGTGGGAGATCGGGGGACTGAAGCTTTCTTT

j_call: TRBJ2-3
d_call: .
v_call: TRBV6-6
clone_size: .
cdr3_aa: CASSYGAPETQYF
cdr3_nt: TGTGCCAGCAGTTACGGGGCCCCGGAAACGCAGTATTTT

j_call: TRBJ2-2
d_call: TRBD1
v_call: TRBV3-1/TRBV3-2
clone_size: few
cdr3_aa: CASRQQGFGTGELFF
cdr3_nt: TGTGCCAGCAGGCAACAGGGGTTTGGCACCGGGGAGCTGTTTTTT

j_call: TRBJ1-5
d_call: .
v_call: TRBV19
clone_size: few
cdr3_aa: CASSIDRTQPQHF
cdr3_nt: TGTGCCAGTAGTATAGACAGAACTCAGCCCCAGCATTTT

j_call: TRBJ1-5
d_call: TRBD1
v_call: TRBV27
clone_size: .
cdr3_aa: CASRSTGNQPQHF
cdr3_nt: TGTGCCAGCAGATCGACAGGGAACCAGCCCCAGCATTTT

j_call: TRBJ2-2
d_call: TRBD2
v_call: TRBV5-1
clone_size: .
cdr3_aa: CASRSGGAPNTGELFF
cdr3_nt: TGCGCCAGCCGTAGCGGGGGGGCCCCAAACACCGGGGAGCTGTTTTTT

j_call: TRBJ1-2
d_call: .
v_call: TRBV6-1
clone_size: .
cdr3_aa: CASSEPVLDGYTF
cdr3_nt: TGTGCCAGCAGTGAACCGGTGTTAGATGGCTACACCTTC

j_call: TRBJ1-2
d_call: TRBD1
v_call: TRBV6-4
clone_size: .
cdr3_aa: CASSREQGATSGYTF
cdr3_nt: TGTGCCAGCAGCCGGGAACAGGGGGCGACGAGCGGCTACACCTTC

j_call: TRBJ2-1
d_call: .
v_call: TRBV7-3
clone_size: .
cdr3_aa: CASSSLSAGNEQFF
cdr3_nt: TGTGCCAGCAGCTCCCTATCGGCGGGCAATGAGCAGTTCTTC

j_call: TRBJ2-7
d_call: TRBD2
v_call: TRBV27
clone_size: .
cdr3_aa: CASSPMGRGGLYEQYF
cdr3_nt: TGTGCCAGCAGTCCCATGGGGCGGGGGGGCCTTTACGAGCAGTACTTC

j_call: TRBJ1-2
d_call: .
v_call: TRBV6-2/TRBV6-3
clone_size: .
cdr3_aa: CASSYSTGLEGYTF
cdr3_nt: TGTGCCAGCAGTTACTCTACAGGGTTGGAAGGCTACACCTTC

j_call: TRBJ2-1
d_call: .
v_call: TRBV27
clone_size: .
cdr3_aa: CASSLSRRGNEQFF
cdr3_nt: TGTGCCAGCAGTTTAAGCAGGCGAGGGAATGAGCAGTTCTTC

j_call: TRBJ2-2
d_call: .
v_call: TRBV12-3/TRBV12-4
clone_size: .
cdr3_aa: CASSLVSGELFF
cdr3_nt: TGTGCCAGCAGTTTAGTCTCCGGGGAGCTGTTTTTT

j_call: TRBJ2-3
d_call: TRBD2
v_call: TRBV11-2
clone_size: .
cdr3_aa: CASIQRLAGADTQYF
cdr3_nt: TGTGCCAGCATCCAGAGACTAGCGGGGGCAGATACGCAGTATTTT

j_call: TRBJ1-1
d_call: .
v_call: TRBV29-1
clone_size: once
cdr3_aa: CSVSVSRPGKWDLVNTEAFF
cdr3_nt: TGCAGCGTCTCAGTCTCACGTCCAGGGAAGTGGGATCTCGTGAACACTGAAGCTTTCTTT